Described below is a single T cell receptor (beta chain) sequence and its context. Its target is not known. 5'RACE template switching with UMIs produced the TCR beta cDNA. Using the 5' RACE reads, TCRdb records one entry per CDR3 protein without DNA. The table counts roughly 300,000 distinct CDR3 sequences; 4% to 5% lies in the top ten. The sample comes from a study of T cells expressing NK-cell markers. Germline CDR1 reads SQVTM; CDR2 reads ANQGSEA. The CDR3 has 14 amino acids. General study results and limits: Among CD8+ T cells from five or six donors, dominant NKG2C+ clonotypes accounted for roughly 1.0-7.0%.

The TCR comes from a woman aged 18 to 75 in good health. The sample taken for sequencing was blood T cells: a sorted CD56 or NKG2C T cell subset, CD4+ or CD8+ T cells, or bulk PBMC T cells (not recorded which). This rearrangement joins TRBV29-1 to TRBJ1-2; the D call of TRBD1 rests on TCRdb alone, since no DNA is present to check it. The CDR3 loop is CSVFLQGERYGYTF.